This T cell receptor (beta chain) stems from a study of blood T cell repertoires in COVID-19. Turning to the study itself: The United States, Italy and Spain provided the acute and convalescent COVID-19 samples. PBMCs, B-cell-depleted T cells, or T cells provided the cDNA or gDNA that made up the material.

The CDR3 is 14 amino acids. V was pared by 5 bases and J by 3 bases, with 5 bases of the junction left unmatched. Germline values: CDR1 SGHTS, CDR2 YDEGEE. As originally analysed: Quantification of nucleated cells was approximated via reference gene primer amplification. TCRdb's table, derived via immunoSEQ multiplex PCR, lists solely in-frame clones and lacks some. V and J calls and clone size are given by that table; D and trimming were obtained from the DNA. This sample has a few hundred thousand clones, with roughly 86% found just once. This chain uses TRBV5-8 with TRBJ1-1; 9 bases are a match to TRBD1. Sequenced sample: peripheral blood. The source is a man aged 18-30 years with active or convalescent COVID-19. CDR3 region: CASRRTGEHTEAFF. Written as DNA, the CDR3 is TGTGCCAGCAGACGGACAGGGGAGCACACTGAAGCTTTCTTT.